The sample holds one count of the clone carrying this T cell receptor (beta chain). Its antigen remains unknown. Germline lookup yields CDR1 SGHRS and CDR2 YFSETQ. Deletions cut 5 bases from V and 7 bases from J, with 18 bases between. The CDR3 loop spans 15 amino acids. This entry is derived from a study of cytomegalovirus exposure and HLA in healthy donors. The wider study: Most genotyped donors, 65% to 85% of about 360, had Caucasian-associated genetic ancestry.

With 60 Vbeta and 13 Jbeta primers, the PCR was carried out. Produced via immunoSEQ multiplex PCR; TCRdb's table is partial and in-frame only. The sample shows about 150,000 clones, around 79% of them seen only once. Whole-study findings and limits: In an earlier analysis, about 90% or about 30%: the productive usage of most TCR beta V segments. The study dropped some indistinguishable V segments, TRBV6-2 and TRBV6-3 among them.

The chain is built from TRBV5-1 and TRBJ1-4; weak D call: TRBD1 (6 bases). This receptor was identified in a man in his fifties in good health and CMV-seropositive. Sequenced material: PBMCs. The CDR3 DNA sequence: TGCGCCAGCAGAACGGGAGGCTTGGGGGCTGAAAAACTGTTTTTT. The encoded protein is CASRTGGLGAEKLFF.